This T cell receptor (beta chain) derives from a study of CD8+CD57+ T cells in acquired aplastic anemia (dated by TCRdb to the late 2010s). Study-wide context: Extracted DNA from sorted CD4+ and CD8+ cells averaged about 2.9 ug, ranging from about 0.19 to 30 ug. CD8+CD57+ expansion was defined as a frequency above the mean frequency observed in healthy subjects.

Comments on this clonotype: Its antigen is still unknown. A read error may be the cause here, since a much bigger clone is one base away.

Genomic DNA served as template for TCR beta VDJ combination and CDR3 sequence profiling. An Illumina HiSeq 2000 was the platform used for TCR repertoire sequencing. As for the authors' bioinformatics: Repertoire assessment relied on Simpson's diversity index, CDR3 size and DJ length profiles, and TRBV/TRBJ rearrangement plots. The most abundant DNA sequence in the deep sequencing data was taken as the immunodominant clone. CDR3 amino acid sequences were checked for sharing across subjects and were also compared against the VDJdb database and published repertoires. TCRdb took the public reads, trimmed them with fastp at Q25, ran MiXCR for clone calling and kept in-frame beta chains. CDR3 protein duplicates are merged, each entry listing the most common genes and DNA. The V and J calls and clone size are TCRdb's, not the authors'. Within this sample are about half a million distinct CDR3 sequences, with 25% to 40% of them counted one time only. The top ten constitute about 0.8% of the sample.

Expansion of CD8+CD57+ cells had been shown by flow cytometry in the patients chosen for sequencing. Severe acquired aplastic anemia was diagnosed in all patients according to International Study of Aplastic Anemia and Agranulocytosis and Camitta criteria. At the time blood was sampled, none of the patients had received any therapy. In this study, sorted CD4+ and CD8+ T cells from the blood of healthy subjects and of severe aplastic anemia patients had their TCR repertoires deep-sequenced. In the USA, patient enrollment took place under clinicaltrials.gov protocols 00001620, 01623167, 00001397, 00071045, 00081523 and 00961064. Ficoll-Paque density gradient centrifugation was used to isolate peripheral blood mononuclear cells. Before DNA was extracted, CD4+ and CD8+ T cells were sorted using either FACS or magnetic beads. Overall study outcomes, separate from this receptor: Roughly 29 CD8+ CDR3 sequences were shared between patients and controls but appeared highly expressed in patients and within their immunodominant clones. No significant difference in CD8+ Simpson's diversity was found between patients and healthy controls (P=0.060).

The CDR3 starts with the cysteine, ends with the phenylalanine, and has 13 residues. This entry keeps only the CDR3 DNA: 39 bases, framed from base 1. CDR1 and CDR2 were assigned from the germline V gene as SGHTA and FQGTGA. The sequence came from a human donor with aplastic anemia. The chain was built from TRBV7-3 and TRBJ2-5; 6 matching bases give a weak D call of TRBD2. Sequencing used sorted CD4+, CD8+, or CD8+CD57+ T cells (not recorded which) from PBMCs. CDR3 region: CASSRGVQETQCF. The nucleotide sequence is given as TGTGCCAGCAGCCGCGGGGTCCAAGAGACCCAGTGCTTC.